Presented here are 17 T cell receptor beta chains from one specimen sequenced in a study of early stage breast cancer tumors. Repertoires were generated with immunoSEQ multiplex PCR, while TCRdb's copy carries only in-frame clones and drops some. The profile shows about 9,700 clones, under 80% of them singletons. Source material: normal breast tissue next to the tumor. The receptors were gathered from a person aged 40 to 49 with breast cancer.

V usage is TRBV19 and J usage is TRBJ1-3; 8 bases align to TRBD1. CDR3 length: 15 residues. Losses at the gene ends were 4 bases for V and 4 bases for J; bases not matched to a gene: 6. The germline gives CDR1 LNHDA, CDR2 SQIVND (reference sequence). Here the CDR3 reads CASSKPGQGGNTIYF. As DNA, the CDR3 is TGTGCCAGTAGTAAACCCGGACAGGGCGGAAACACCATATATTTT.

J is TRBJ2-7 and V is TRBV7-9, with unresolved D. Trimming took 1 base from V and 4 from J, leaving 11 bases between them. This CDR3 has 14 residues. Germline V gives CDR1 SEHNR, CDR2 FQNEAQ (reference sequence). In DNA, the CDR3 is TGTGCCAGCAGCTTAGGGGCCGGCGTTTACGAGCAGTACTTC. This encodes CASSLGAGVYEQYF.

The chain is built from TRBV2 and TRBJ2-2; the D gene is possibly TRBD1 (6 bases). The germline V and J ends were trimmed by 7 bases and 5 bases, with 29 bases remaining between them. The CDR3 sequence is 19 residues long. Germline V lookup: CDR1 SNHLY, CDR2 FYNNEI. The CDR3 nucleotides read TGTGCCAGCACTGCGTGGCCGAACAGGGTAGAGGTAAAGACCGGGGAGCTGTTTTTT. It translates to CASTAWPNRVEVKTGELFF.

The table lists this clone with a few counts. This rearrangement joins TRBV1 to TRBJ2-7; TRBD2 was called by the table and not checked on the DNA. TRBV1 counts as a pseudogene. The CDR3 runs to 12 residues. Written as DNA, the CDR3 is TGCACCAGCAGCCGATTTCTGCTAGCGAGTTTCTTC. This translates into CTSSRFLLASFF.

This clone was observed once. This chain connects TRBV6-5 to TRBJ2-3, with 8 bases identical to TRBD2. Germline V lookup: CDR1 MNHEY, CDR2 SVGAGI. The CDR3 covers 15 residues. V was pared by 6 bases and J by 6 bases, with 11 bases of the junction left unmatched. CDR3 nucleotides: TGTGCCAGCAGCCCCGAGGGACTAGGGGACGATACGCAGTATTTT. Protein: CASSPEGLGDDTQYF.

This chain connects TRBV7-6 to TRBJ2-2; TRBD2 aligns across 8 bases. Germline V gives CDR1 SGHVS, CDR2 FNYEAQ. The trim removed 4 bases at V and 5 bases at J, leaving 12 bases unmatched. The CDR3 spans 17 residues. The CDR3: CASSSESLAGLTGELFF. The CDR3 region has the DNA TGTGCCAGCAGCTCCGAATCGTTAGCGGGATTGACCGGGGAGCTGTTTTTT.

The chain couples TRBV4-2 to TRBJ1-1; D is unclear. Germline V lookup: CDR1 LGHNA, CDR2 YNFKEQ. This CDR3 comprises 13 residues. V was pared by 2 bases and J by 11 bases, with 15 bases between. In DNA form, the CDR3 reads TGTGCCAGCAGCCAAAAGTCCATCGGGAGGGCTTTCTTT. It codes for CASSQKSIGRAFF.

The V call is TRBV5-6, the J call TRBJ2-2, with TRBD2 matching over 13 bases. Unmatched junction bases numbered 5, after V lost 6 bases and J lost 0 bases. Germline loops: CDR1 SGHDT, CDR2 YYEEEE. The CDR3 sequence is 17 residues long. The CDR3 is CASNWGLAGTNTGELFF. In DNA form, the CDR3 reads TGTGCCAGCAACTGGGGACTAGCGGGAACGAACACCGGGGAGCTGTTTTTT.

This chain connects TRBV19 to TRBJ1-1, with D unresolved. The CDR3 runs to 15 residues. V was trimmed by 6 bases and J by 0 bases, leaving 14 bases between them. Germline assignment: CDR1 LNHDA and CDR2 SQIVND (reference sequence). CDR3: CASRAEDTMNTEAFF. The CDR3, as DNA: TGTGCCAGTAGGGCTGAAGACACAATGAACACTGAAGCTTTCTTT.

The chain carries TRBV6-6 and TRBJ2-3; D is possibly TRBD1 (5 bases). Trimming took 0 bases from V and 6 from J, leaving 13 bases between them. This CDR3 region has 15 residues. Germline V lookup: CDR1 MNHNY, CDR2 SVGAGI (reference sequence). CDR3 sequence (DNA): TGTGCCAGCAGTTACTCCCGGCAGGGTCACGATACGCAGTATTTT. It translates to CASSYSRQGHDTQYF.

The chain links TRBV4-1 to TRBJ1-3, with D uncertain. The V end was cut by 0 bases, the J end by 1 base, with 13 bases between. Looked up from germline, CDR1 is MGHRA and CDR2 is YSYEKL. This CDR3 region has 17 residues. Here the CDR3 reads CASSQEGGFVSGNTIYF. The CDR3 nucleotides are TGCGCCAGCAGCCAAGAAGGCGGCTTTGTTTCTGGAAACACCATATATTTT.

V gene TRBV10-1 combines with J gene TRBJ2-1, with no clear D. The V end lost 8 bases, the J end lost 6 bases, and 8 bases lay between the germline ends. The CDR3 consists of 11 residues. Germline-derived CDR1 and CDR2 are WNHNN and SYGVQD (reference sequence). The DNA of the CDR3 is TGCGCCAGCGGGTCCCTCAATGAGCAGTTCTTC. Its protein product is CASGSLNEQFF.

This chain connects TRBV6-1 to TRBJ2-3, with no clear D. Trimming pared 2 bases from V and 0 bases from J, leaving 15 bases between. Looked up from germline, CDR1 is MNHNS and CDR2 is SASEGT. The CDR3 sequence is 17 residues long. CDR3 residues: CASSELTSRPSTDTQYF. The CDR3 DNA is TGTGCCAGCAGTGAACTTACGTCGAGGCCTAGCACAGATACGCAGTATTTT.

This chain uses TRBV6-1 with TRBJ2-1; D may be TRBD1 (6 bases). Germline CDR1 and CDR2: MNHNS and SASEGT. The V and J ends lost 5 bases and 5 bases respectively, with 13 bases between them. The CDR3 is made up of 14 amino acids. CDR3 DNA sequence: TGTGCCAGCAGTACAGGGCTAGGGGACAATGAGCAGTTCTTC. It translates to CASSTGLGDNEQFF.

This clone was seen once. V usage is TRBV30 and J usage is TRBJ2-6; no definite D call. Trimming took off 3 bases at V and 2 bases at J, with 14 bases between the two ends. The CDR3 loop spans 16 amino acids. Germline V gene data show CDR1 as GTSNPN and CDR2 as SVGIG (reference sequence). In DNA, the CDR3 is TGTGCCTGGAGCCAGCGTCTCGTCCCTGGGGCCAACGTCCTGACTTTC. Translating it yields CAWSQRLVPGANVLTF.

The genes are TRBV13 and TRBJ1-5, with D hard to call. V lost 5 bases to trimming and J lost 3 bases, with 8 bases between them. Germline assignment: CDR1 PRHDT and CDR2 FYEKMQ (reference sequence). The CDR3 has 13 amino acids. The CDR3, as DNA: TGTGCCAGCAGCCTAGCGCCCAATCAGCCCCAGCATTTT. Its protein is CASSLAPNQPQHF.

The V gene is TRBV12-2, the J gene TRBJ2-1; TRBD2, the table's D call, lacks a check against the DNA. TRBV12-2 is marked as a pseudogene. The CDR3 loop spans 15 amino acids. The CDR3 protein is CASRLAASIFDEQFF. CDR3 bases: TGTGCAAGTCGCTTAGCCGCTAGCATATTCGATGAGCAGTTCTTC.